The following is a TCR beta chain sequence with its context. The target antigen is unknown. Documented time point: week 47, end of study. The content of each vaccine dose was 300 ug of mutant IDH1 20-mer peptide, and topical imiquimod accompanied it. Patients were given eight vaccinations, scheduled in weeks 1, 3, 5, 7, 11, 15, 19 and 23. The data were produced by immunoSEQ multiplex PCR, yet TCRdb's version contains in-frame clones alone and is incomplete. The sample records tens of thousands of clones, around four fifths being singletons. The sample belongs to a study of a mutant IDH1 vaccine in newly diagnosed glioma. Background on the study: Treated patients had a mean age of about 40 years and a sex split that was around 60% male and around 38% female.

The sequence was obtained from a man aged 35 to 55 with glioma. Material: PBMCs, obtained from a glioma patient whose treatment included an IDH1 peptide vaccine.

The CDR3 region is CASSEGTSGKEKTQYF. The CDR3 DNA reads as TGTGCCAGCAGTGAGGGGACTAGCGGAAAGGAGAAGACCCAGTACTTC. This chain joins TRBV25-1 and TRBJ2-5, with 11 bases lining up with TRBD2. This CDR3 has 16 amino acids. V shed 3 bases, J shed 6 bases, and the junction held 9 bases outside the gene matches. From germline, CDR1 is MGHDK and CDR2 SYGVNS.